Below, 30 T cell receptor beta chains from the same sample are listed, as sequenced in a study of T cells in Graves' hyperthyroidism and ophthalmopathy. Researchers took RNA transcripts and amplified the TCR beta CDR3 regions from them. Initially, a first-round RT-PCR of the TCR CDR3 employed the HTBI primer set. TCRdb itself ran the multiplex PCR reads through MiXCR, one entry per CDR3 protein. The sample records about 400,000 distinct CDR3 sequences, over 12% being singletons. Sequenced: blood. The source is a woman aged 55-75 years with Graves' ophthalmopathy.

This clonotype was seen many times. This rearrangement joins TRBV6-1 to TRBJ1-5, with D possibly TRBD1 on 5 matching bases. This CDR3 has 13 amino acids. V lost 8 bases to trimming and J lost 2 bases, with 10 bases between them. Looked up from germline, CDR1 is MNHNS and CDR2 is SASEGT. CDR3: CASQGVGNQPQHF. The CDR3 DNA reads TGTGCCAGCCAGGGCGTGGGCAATCAGCCCCAGCATTTT.

This clonotype was detected ten times or more. The rearrangement links TRBV18 to TRBJ2-1; 10 bases agree with TRBD2. CDR1 and CDR2 (germline): KGHSH, LQKENI. The CDR3 runs 15 residues. Unmatched junction bases numbered 6, after V lost 5 bases and J lost 5 bases. The CDR3 DNA is TGTGCCAGCTCAGCCGCTAGCGGGGGCAACAATGAGCAGTTCTTC. Protein: CASSAASGGNNEQFF.

This clonotype was observed a handful of times. The chain recombines TRBV20-1 with TRBJ2-1, with D tentatively TRBD2 (5 bases). There are 12 residues in the CDR3. The V end lost 4 bases, the J end lost 9 bases, and 13 bases lay between the germline ends. Germline V CDR1 and CDR2: DFQATT, SNEGSKA (reference sequence). The CDR3 bases are TGCAGTGCTACCCGGACTTTCTCTGAGCAGTTCTTC. It is translated as CSATRTFSEQFF.

The sample holds many counts of this clonotype. This chain joins TRBV11-2 and TRBJ1-3; D may be TRBD1 (5 bases). CDR1 is SGHAT, CDR2 FQNNGV, per germline. The CDR3 sequence is 14 residues long. V lost 0 bases and J 3 bases, leaving 6 bases between the germline ends. The CDR3 coding sequence is TGTGCCAGCAGCTTAGACAGGGATGGAAACACCATATATTTT. It is translated as CASSLDRDGNTIYF.

This clonotype was picked up a small number of times. The chain employs TRBV12-3 or TRBV12-4 and TRBJ1-6; D is unclear. The CDR3 extends over 14 amino acids. The V and J ends lost 2 bases and 5 bases respectively, with 7 bases between them. CDR3 sequence (DNA): TGTGCCAGCAGTTTATGGAGCAATAATTCACCCCTCCACTTT. Amino acid sequence: CASSLWSNNSPLHF.

The chain employs TRBV3-1 and TRBJ2-7; TRBD1 or TRBD2 may be the D gene (5 bases each). Germline CDR1 LGHDT, CDR2 YNNKEL (reference sequence). Trimming took off 7 bases at V and 3 bases at J, with 16 bases between the two ends. The CDR3 loop spans 14 amino acids. The CDR3 sequence: CASNRGKDLYEQYF. CDR3 nucleotides: TGTGCCAGCAATCGGGGCAAGGACCTCTACGAGCAGTACTTC.

The chain carries TRBV27 and TRBJ2-1; D call uncertain. Trimming left V 5 bases short and J 10 bases short, with 12 bases between. The germline CDR1 and CDR2 sequences are MNHEY and SMNVEV (reference sequence). This CDR3 contains 12 residues. The CDR3 sequence: CASSQRAMEQFF. CDR3 nucleotide sequence: TGTGCCAGCAGTCAGCGCGCTATGGAGCAGTTCTTC.

At least ten counts were recorded for this clonotype. The V gene is TRBV3-1, the J gene TRBJ1-3; D possibly corresponds to TRBD1 (5 bases). V was clipped by 4 bases and J by 5 bases, with 18 bases between them. The germline CDR1 and CDR2 sequences are LGHDT and YNNKEL (reference sequence). This CDR3 has 16 residues. Here the CDR3 reads CASSRTAQRGRNTIYF. The CDR3 DNA reads as TGTGCCAGCAGCCGGACGGCCCAAAGGGGAAGAAACACCATATATTTT.

This clonotype showed up many times. This chain joins TRBV28 and TRBJ1-2; TRBD1 matches 10 bases. With 6 bases clipped from V and 8 bases from J, the junction kept 3 bases outside the gene matches. The CDR3 contains 12 residues. Germline values: CDR1 MDHEN, CDR2 SYDVKM. CDR3 residues: CASSKTGGGYTF. CDR3 coding DNA: TGTGCCAGCAGCAAGACAGGGGGCGGCTACACCTTC.

This chain joins TRBV12-3 or TRBV12-4 and TRBJ2-6; 7 bases align to TRBD1. The CDR3 sequence is 15 residues long. V was clipped by 6 bases and J by 4 bases; unmatched bases: 6. The CDR3 DNA reads as TGTGCCAGCAGCCAGACAGGGAGAGGGGCCAACGTCCTGACTTTC. It specifies CASSQTGRGANVLTF.

This clonotype was detected ten times or more. The chain uses TRBV5-1 and TRBJ1-4; D is unclear. This CDR3 is 14 amino acids long. The germline V and J ends were trimmed by 0 bases and 3 bases, with 6 bases remaining between them. Germline V gene data show CDR1 as SGHRS and CDR2 as YFSETQ. The CDR3 DNA reads as TGCGCCAGCAGCTTGGGACCAGCTAATGAAAAACTGTTTTTT. Translation: CASSLGPANEKLFF.

This clonotype was counted a few times. The gene calls are TRBV20-1 and TRBJ1-2, with D possibly being TRBD1 (5 bases). Germline lookup yields CDR1 DFQATT and CDR2 SNEGSKA (reference sequence). V gave up 0 bases and J gave up 2 bases, with 13 bases separating them. The CDR3 loop spans 15 amino acids. The CDR3 DNA follows: TGCAGTGCTAGAGATCGGGGCAGGGTCAACTATGGCTACACCTTC. It specifies CSARDRGRVNYGYTF.

This clonotype was picked up a small number of times. This chain links TRBV20-1 with TRBJ2-6; D is uncertain. This CDR3 contains 16 residues. Germline V CDR1 and CDR2: DFQATT, SNEGSKA (reference sequence). Between the trimmed V and J ends, which lost 6 bases and 0 bases, there was a span of 15 bases. The DNA for the CDR3 is TGCAGTGCCGCCGGACGGCCAGCCTCTGGGGCCAACGTCCTGACTTTC. Amino acids: CSAAGRPASGANVLTF.

This clonotype has a count of ten or more. The chain carries TRBV5-1 and TRBJ1-6; 7 bases fit TRBD1. The CDR3 sequence is 12 residues long. V trimming: 5 bases; J trimming: 8 bases; junction bases outside the gene matches: 1. CDR1 SGHRS and CDR2 YFSETQ come from the germline V gene. CDR3 DNA: TGCGCCAGCAGAGGGGGCGATTCACCCCTCCACTTT. Translation: CASRGGDSPLHF.

Many counts were recorded for this clonotype. V and J are TRBV12-3 or TRBV12-4 and TRBJ2-3; tentatively, D is TRBD2 (5 bases). Trimming removed 2 bases from V and 2 bases from J, with 11 bases in between. CDR3 length equals 15 residues. CDR3 region: CASSLSSGYTDTQYF. Written as DNA, the CDR3 is TGTGCCAGCAGTTTATCCAGCGGTTACACAGATACGCAGTATTTT.

This clonotype was counted ten times or more. The chain employs TRBV6-1 and TRBJ2-7; 7 bases align to TRBD1. The V segment lost 7 bases and the J segment 3 bases; nucleotides outside the gene matches: 3. The CDR3 has 12 amino acids. The V gene's germline CDR1 is MNHNS and CDR2 SASEGT. As DNA, the CDR3 is TGTGCCAGCATGGGACAGCGCTACGAGCAGTACTTC. Translated: CASMGQRYEQYF.

This clonotype was counted ten times or more. This chain connects TRBV30 to TRBJ2-1, with 12 bases matching TRBD2. Germline trimming cut 3 bases from V and 9 bases from J; bases unmatched to any gene: 12. This CDR3 has 16 amino acids. Germline assignment: CDR1 GTSNPN and CDR2 SVGIG (reference sequence). The chain's CDR3 is CAWRASGRAIIGEQFF. In nucleotides, the CDR3 is TGTGCCTGGAGGGCTAGCGGGAGGGCCATAATCGGTGAGCAGTTCTTC.

This clonotype occurred a few times. The chain employs TRBV14 and TRBJ2-7; a possible D gene is TRBD2 (6 bases). This CDR3 has 17 residues. Germline V lookup: CDR1 SGHDN, CDR2 FVKESK. Trimming removed 0 bases at V and 2 bases at J, with 17 bases between. The chain's CDR3 is CASSQEDNSGLPYEQYF. The CDR3 bases are TGTGCCAGCAGCCAAGAAGATAATTCGGGACTTCCCTACGAGCAGTACTTC.

This clonotype was seen many times. The genes are TRBV3-1 and TRBJ1-2, with a weak D call TRBD1 (5 bases). The length of the CDR3 is 13 residues. V lost 4 bases and J lost 4, with 10 bases in between. CDR1 is LGHDT and CDR2 is YNNKEL in the germline V gene (reference sequence). The CDR3 reads CASSLKGVYGYTF. The CDR3 coding sequence is TGTGCCAGCAGCCTGAAAGGGGTCTATGGCTACACCTTC.

As concerns this clonotype: A junction boundary mismatches the germline segment, possibly from a read error. V and J are TRBV4-1 and TRBJ2-1; no reliable D call. CDR1 is MGHRA and CDR2 is YSYEKL in the germline V gene. The CDR3 consists of 15 residues. Here the CDR3 reads CASSQEGVRHNEQFF. As DNA, the CDR3 is TGTGCCAGCAGCCAAGAAGGAGTCAGGCACAATGAGCAGTTCTTC.

The CDR3 here is CAISGLGSGELFF. The DNA of the CDR3 is TGTGCCATCAGTGGACTAGGCTCCGGGGAGCTGTTTTTT. The chain has TRBV10-3 and TRBJ2-2, with D perhaps matching TRBD2 (6 bases). Per germline, CDR1 ENHRY and CDR2 SYGVKD. The V end lost 4 bases, the J end lost 6 bases, and 9 bases lay between the germline ends. The CDR3 length is 13 residues.

This clonotype was counted only a few times. A junction boundary mismatches the germline segment, possibly from a read error. The chain employs TRBV27 and TRBJ1-2, with 10 bases lining up with TRBD1. The CDR3 totals 16 residues. Germline lookup yields CDR1 MNHEY and CDR2 SMNVEV (reference sequence). The chain's CDR3 is CTSSLGSGTGAYGYTF. DNA of the CDR3: TGTACCAGCAGTTTAGGTTCCGGGACAGGGGCTTATGGCTACACCTTC.

This clonotype was seen more than once but under ten times. CDR3 residues: CASSWGTPNTGELFF. The CDR3 DNA reads TGTGCCAGCAGCTGGGGGACTCCTAACACCGGGGAGCTGTTTTTT. The chain employs TRBV7-8 and TRBJ2-2; possible D gene TRBD2, 6 bases. Trimming cost V 4 bases and J 2 bases, with 11 bases left between them. The CDR3 runs 15 residues. Germline assignment: CDR1 SGHVS and CDR2 FQNEAQ.

This clonotype came up a few times. The V call is TRBV7-3, the J call TRBJ1-5; no reliable D call. The V and J ends lost 7 bases and 1 base respectively, with 11 bases between them. The germline CDR1 and CDR2 sequences are SGHTA and FQGTGA. The CDR3 loop spans 14 amino acids. This CDR3 is CASKPSSSNQPQHF. CDR3 bases: TGTGCCAGCAAACCGAGTTCAAGCAATCAGCCCCAGCATTTT. Full variable domain (rest looked up from reference TRBV7-3 and TRBJ1-5): GAGVSQTPSNKVTEKGKYVELRCDPISGHTALYWYRQSLGQGPEFLIYFQGTGAADDSGLPNDRFFAVRPEGSVSTLKIQRTERGDSAVYLCASKPSSSNQPQHFGDGTRLSIL.

This clonotype occurred a few times. J is TRBJ2-1 and V is TRBV28; 8 positions agree with TRBD2. The CDR3 contains 17 residues. The ends lost 3 bases at V and 4 bases at J; junction bases unmatched: 11. From germline, CDR1 is MDHEN and CDR2 SYDVKM. The CDR3 DNA reads TGTGCCAGCAGTTTTTCCGCGGGAGGAATACATTACAATGAGCAGTTCTTC. Translation: CASSFSAGGIHYNEQFF.

Comments on this clonotype: The conserved closing phenylalanine or tryptophan is absent in this CDR3, likely reflecting a read error. This rearrangement joins TRBV28 to TRBJ1-5; a possible D gene is TRBD1 (5 bases). The length of the CDR3 is 15 residues. The germline CDR1 and CDR2 sequences are MDHEN and SYDVKM. Trimming cost V 7 bases and J 7 bases, with 20 bases left between them. This CDR3 reads CASIPWDGGTQPQHL. CDR3 coding DNA: TGTGCCAGCATACCTTGGGACGGGGGGACGCAGCCCCAGCATCTT.

The V gene is TRBV19, the J gene TRBJ1-5; D remains unclear. V was cut by 2 bases and J by 7 bases, with 6 bases left in between. CDR1 LNHDA and CDR2 SQIVND come from the germline V gene (reference sequence). This CDR3 has 12 amino acids. CDR3: CASSILKQPQHF. The CDR3 DNA reads as TGTGCCAGTAGTATACTAAAACAGCCCCAGCATTTT.

This clonotype was seen repeatedly, ten times or more. The rearrangement joins TRBV2 to TRBJ2-3; no reliable D call. The CDR3 has 13 residues. Trimming removed 5 bases from V and 4 bases from J, with 10 bases in between. In germline, CDR1 is SNHLY, CDR2 FYNNEI. The CDR3 loop is CASSSGPADTQYF. Here the CDR3 DNA reads TGTGCCAGCAGTTCCGGACCGGCAGATACGCAGTATTTT.

This clonotype has ten or more counts. The V and J genes are TRBV27 and TRBJ2-1; TRBD2 matches at 9 bases. CDR3 length equals 15 residues. From germline, CDR1 is MNHEY and CDR2 SMNVEV (reference sequence). V dropped 3 bases and J dropped 9; count of bases not matched to a gene: 9. DNA of the CDR3: TGTGCCAGCAGTTTGTTCTCTAGCGGGAAAGGTGAGCAGTTCTTC. Translated: CASSLFSSGKGEQFF.

This clonotype was seen repeatedly, ten times or more. CDR3 bases: TGTGCCAGCAGCCTTAGTGGAGGGGCCAACGTCCTGACTTTC. It yields the protein CASSLSGGANVLTF. The chain combines TRBV7-3 with TRBJ2-6; D gene ambiguous. Germline values: CDR1 SGHTA, CDR2 FQGTGA. V lost 5 bases and J 4 bases, leaving 9 bases between the germline ends. The CDR3 sequence is 14 residues long.